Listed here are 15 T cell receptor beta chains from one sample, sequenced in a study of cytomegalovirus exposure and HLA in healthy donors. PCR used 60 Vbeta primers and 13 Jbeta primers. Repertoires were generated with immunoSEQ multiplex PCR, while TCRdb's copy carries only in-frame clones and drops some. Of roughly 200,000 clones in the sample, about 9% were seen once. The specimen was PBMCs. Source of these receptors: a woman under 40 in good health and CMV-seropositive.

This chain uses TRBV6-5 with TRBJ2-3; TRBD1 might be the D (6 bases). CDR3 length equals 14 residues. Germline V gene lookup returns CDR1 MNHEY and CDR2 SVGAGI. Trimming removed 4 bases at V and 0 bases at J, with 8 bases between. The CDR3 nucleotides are TGTGCCAGCAGTTCCGGGACAAGCACAGATACGCAGTATTTT. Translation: CASSSGTSTDTQYF.

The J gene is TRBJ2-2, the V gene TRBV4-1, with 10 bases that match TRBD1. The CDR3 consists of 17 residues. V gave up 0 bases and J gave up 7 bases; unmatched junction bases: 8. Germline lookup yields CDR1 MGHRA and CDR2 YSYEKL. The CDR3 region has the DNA TGCGCCAGCAGCCAAGAGGCGGGACAGGGGTTAGTCGGGGAGCTGTTTTTT. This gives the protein CASSQEAGQGLVGELFF.

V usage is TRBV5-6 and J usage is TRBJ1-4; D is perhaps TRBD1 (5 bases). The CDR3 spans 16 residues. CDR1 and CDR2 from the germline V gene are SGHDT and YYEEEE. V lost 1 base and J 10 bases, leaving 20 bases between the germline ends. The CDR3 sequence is CASSLRLMGLEGKLFF. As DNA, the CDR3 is TGTGCCAGCAGCTTGAGGCTGATGGGGCTGGAAGGAAAACTGTTTTTT. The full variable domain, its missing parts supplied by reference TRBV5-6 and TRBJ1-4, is DAGVTQSPTHLIKTRGQQVTLRCSPKSGHDTVSWYQQALGQGPQFIFQYYEEEERQRGNFPDRFSGHQFPNYSSELNVNALLLGDSALYLCASSLRLMGLEGKLFFGSGTQLSVL.

CDR3 DNA sequence: TGTGCCAGCAGCGTCTCGGGGTTGGGCAATGAGCAGTTCTTC. It translates to CASSVSGLGNEQFF. J is TRBJ2-1 and V is TRBV9; tentatively, D is TRBD2 (5 bases). The CDR3 is made up of 14 amino acids. V shed 2 bases and J shed 6 bases, with 12 bases lying between them. Per germline, CDR1 SGDLS and CDR2 YYNGEE.

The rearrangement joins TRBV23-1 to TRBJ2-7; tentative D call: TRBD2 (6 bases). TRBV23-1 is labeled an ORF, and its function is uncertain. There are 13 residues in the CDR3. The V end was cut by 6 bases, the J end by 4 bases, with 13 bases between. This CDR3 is CASSVGGWYEQYF. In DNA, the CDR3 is TGCGCCAGCAGCGTGGGAGGCTGGTACGAGCAGTACTTC.

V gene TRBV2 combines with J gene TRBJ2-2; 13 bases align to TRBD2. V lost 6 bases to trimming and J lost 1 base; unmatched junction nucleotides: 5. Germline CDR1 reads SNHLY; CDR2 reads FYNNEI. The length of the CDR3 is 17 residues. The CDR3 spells CASSWTSGSRNTGELFF. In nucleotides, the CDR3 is TGTGCCAGCAGCTGGACTAGCGGGAGTAGGAACACCGGGGAGCTGTTTTTT.

The CDR3 loop reads CASSAAGTGELFF. DNA for the CDR3: TGTGCCAGCAGCGCAGCAGGCACCGGGGAGCTGTTTTTT. The chain uses TRBV9 and TRBJ2-2; the D is unclear. CDR1 and CDR2 from the germline V gene are SGDLS and YYNGEE. The V gene lost 3 bases and the J gene lost 4 bases, with 7 bases spanning the gap. The CDR3 runs 13 residues.

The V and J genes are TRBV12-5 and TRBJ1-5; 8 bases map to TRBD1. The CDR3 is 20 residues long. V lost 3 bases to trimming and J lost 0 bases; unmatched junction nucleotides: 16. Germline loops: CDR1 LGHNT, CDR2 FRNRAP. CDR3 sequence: CASGFSTNMYRGASNQPQHF. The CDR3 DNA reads TGTGCTAGTGGTTTTTCCACGAATATGTACAGGGGGGCTAGCAATCAGCCCCAGCATTTT.

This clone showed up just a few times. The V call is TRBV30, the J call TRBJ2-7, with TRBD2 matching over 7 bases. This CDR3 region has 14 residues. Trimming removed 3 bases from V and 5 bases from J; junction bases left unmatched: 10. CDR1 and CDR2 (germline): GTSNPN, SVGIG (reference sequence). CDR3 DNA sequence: TGTGCCTGGAGGGCAGAAGCGGGAAACCACGAGCAGTACTTC. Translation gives CAWRAEAGNHEQYF.

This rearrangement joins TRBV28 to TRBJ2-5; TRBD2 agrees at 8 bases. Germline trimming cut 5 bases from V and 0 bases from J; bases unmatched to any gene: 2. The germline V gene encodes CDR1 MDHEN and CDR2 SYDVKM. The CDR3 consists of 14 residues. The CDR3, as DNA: TGTGCCAGCAGTCCACTAGCGGACCAAGAGACCCAGTACTTC. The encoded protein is CASSPLADQETQYF. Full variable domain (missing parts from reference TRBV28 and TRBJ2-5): DVKVTQSSRYLVKRTGEKVFLECVQDMDHENMFWYRQDPGLGLRLIYFSYDVKMKEKGDIPEGYSVSREKKERFSLILESASTNQTSMYLCASSPLADQETQYFGPGTRLLVL.

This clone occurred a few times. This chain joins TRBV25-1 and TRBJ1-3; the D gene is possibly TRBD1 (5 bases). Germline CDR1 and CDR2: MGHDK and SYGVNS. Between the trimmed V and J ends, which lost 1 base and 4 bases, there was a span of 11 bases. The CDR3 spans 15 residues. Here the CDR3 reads CASSESRDFGNTIYF. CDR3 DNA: TGTGCCAGCAGTGAATCCAGGGACTTCGGAAACACCATATATTTT.

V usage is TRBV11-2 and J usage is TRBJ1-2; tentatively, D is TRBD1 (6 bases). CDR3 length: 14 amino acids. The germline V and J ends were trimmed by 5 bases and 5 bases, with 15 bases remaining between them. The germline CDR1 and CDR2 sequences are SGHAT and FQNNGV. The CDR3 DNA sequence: TGTGCCAGCAGCACTGTAACGGGACATTATGGCTACACCTTC. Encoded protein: CASSTVTGHYGYTF.

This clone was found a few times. The CDR3 loop is CASRQGTGPYEQYF. The CDR3 DNA reads TGCGCCAGCCGGCAAGGGACAGGGCCCTACGAGCAGTACTTC. The chain employs TRBV5-1 and TRBJ2-7, with TRBD1 matching 9 bases. Germline loops: CDR1 SGHRS, CDR2 YFSETQ. This CDR3 comprises 14 residues. The ends lost 7 bases at V and 2 bases at J; junction bases unmatched: 7.

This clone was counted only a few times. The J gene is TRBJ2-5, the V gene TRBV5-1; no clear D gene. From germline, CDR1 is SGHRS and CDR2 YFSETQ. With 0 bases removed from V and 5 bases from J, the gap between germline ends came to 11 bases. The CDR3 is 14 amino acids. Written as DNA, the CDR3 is TGCGCCAGCAGCTTGGGCCCCAGTCTGGAGACCCAGTACTTC. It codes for CASSLGPSLETQYF.

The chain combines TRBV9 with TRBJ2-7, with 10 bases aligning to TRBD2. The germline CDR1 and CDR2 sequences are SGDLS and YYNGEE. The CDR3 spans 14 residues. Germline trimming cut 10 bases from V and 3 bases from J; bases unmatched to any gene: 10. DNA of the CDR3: TGTGCCGCCCTTTCGACTAGCGGGTTCTACGAGCAGTACTTC. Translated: CAALSTSGFYEQYF.